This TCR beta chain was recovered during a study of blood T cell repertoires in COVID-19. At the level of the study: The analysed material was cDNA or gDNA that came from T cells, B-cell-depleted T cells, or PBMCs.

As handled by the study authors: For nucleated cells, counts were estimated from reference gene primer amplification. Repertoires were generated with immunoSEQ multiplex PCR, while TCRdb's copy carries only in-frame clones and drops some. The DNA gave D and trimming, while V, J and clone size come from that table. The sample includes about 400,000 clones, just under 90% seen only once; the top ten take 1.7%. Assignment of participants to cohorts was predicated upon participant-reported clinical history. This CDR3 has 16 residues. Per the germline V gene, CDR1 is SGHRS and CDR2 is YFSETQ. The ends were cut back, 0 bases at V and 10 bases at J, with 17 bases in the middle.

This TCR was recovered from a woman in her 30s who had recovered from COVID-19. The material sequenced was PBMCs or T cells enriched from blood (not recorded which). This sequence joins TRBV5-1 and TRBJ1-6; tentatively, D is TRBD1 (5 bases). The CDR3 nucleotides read TGCGCCAGCAGCTTGGGGGGCGGGACGCCTGAATCACCCCTCCACTTT. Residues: CASSLGGGTPESPLHF.